This is a list of T cell receptor beta chains from one sample in a study of T cell responses to AZD1222 COVID-19 vaccine. The repertoire was sequenced with immunoSEQ multiplex PCR; TCRdb's copy has only in-frame clones and lacks some. The data hold 150,000 to 200,000 clones, with 80% to 95% observed a single time. Sample: peripheral blood, taken 28 days after the second AZD1222 dose. All receptors derive from an adult who received the AZD1222 COVID-19 vaccine. The CDR3 runs from the conserved cysteine through the conserved F or W. Each record gives: J gene, clone size, D gene, V gene, CDR3 DNA, CDR3 protein. D genes are given only for firm matches. Size tells how often a clone was seen (once, few, many) or the class of an expanded clone, and some rows leave it out.

J: TRBJ2-1; size: NA; D: NA; V: TRBV27; DNA: TGTGCCAGCAGTTCAGTCCCAGCTTCCGGGCGTGAAGAGCAGTTCTTC; CDR3: CASSSVPASGREEQFF
J: TRBJ2-5; size: NA; D: NA; V: TRBV7-9; DNA: TGTGCCAGCAGCCCCGGCCCCGAAGAGACCCAGTACTTC; CDR3: CASSPGPEETQYF
J: TRBJ2-1; size: NA; D: NA; V: TRBV5-1; DNA: TGCGCCAGCAGCCCGGCTGGGGGTCATGAGCAGTTCTTC; CDR3: CASSPAGGHEQFF
J: TRBJ1-4; size: NA; D: TRBD1; V: TRBV3-1/TRBV3-2; DNA: TGTGCCAGCAGCCAAGCACCCGGGACAGGGAATGAAAAACTGTTTTTT; CDR3: CASSQAPGTGNEKLFF
J: TRBJ2-7; size: once; D: TRBD1; V: TRBV23-1; DNA: TGCGCCAGCAGTCAATCGGGGACAGGGGGCTACGAGCAGTACTTC; CDR3: CASSQSGTGGYEQYF
J: TRBJ2-1; size: NA; D: NA; V: TRBV6-4; DNA: TGTGCCAGCAGTGACCAGGGGGGGGAGAATGAGCAGTTCTTC; CDR3: CASSDQGGENEQFF
J: TRBJ1-6; size: NA; D: TRBD1; V: TRBV3-1/TRBV3-2; DNA: TGTGCCAGCAGCCGAAGGACAGGGGGTATTTATAATTCACCCCTCCACTTT; CDR3: CASSRRTGGIYNSPLHF
J: TRBJ1-4; size: NA; D: NA; V: TRBV6-5; DNA: TGTGCCAGCAGCCAATCCGGTGCAACTAATGAAAAACTGTTTTTT; CDR3: CASSQSGATNEKLFF
J: TRBJ2-5; size: once; D: NA; V: TRBV3-1/TRBV3-2; DNA: TGTGCCAGCAGCCGTCTGGATCTTTCTTTCTCTGAGACCCAGTACTTC; CDR3: CASSRLDLSFSETQYF
J: TRBJ1-2; size: once; D: NA; V: TRBV25-1; DNA: TGTGCCAGCAGTTTAGGGGGACATTATGGCTACACCTTC; CDR3: CASSLGGHYGYTF
J: TRBJ1-5; size: NA; D: TRBD1; V: TRBV7-8; DNA: TGTGCCAGCAGCTTAGAAGGGGGCGAGGAGCCCCAGCATTTT; CDR3: CASSLEGGEEPQHF
J: TRBJ2-7; size: once; D: NA; V: TRBV3-1/TRBV3-2; DNA: TGTGCCAGCAGCCAAGGCCCCCTACAATCGGGTTACGAGCAGTACTTC; CDR3: CASSQGPLQSGYEQYF
J: TRBJ1-4; size: NA; D: NA; V: TRBV12-5; DNA: TGTGCTAGTGGCCCGGGGACACCTTCTAATGAAAAACTGTTTTTT; CDR3: CASGPGTPSNEKLFF
J: TRBJ1-2; size: NA; D: NA; V: TRBV19; DNA: TGTGCCAGTAGATCCCTTGGAGGGCGGACGAACTATGGCTACACCTTC; CDR3: CASRSLGGRTNYGYTF
J: TRBJ2-3; size: once; D: TRBD2; V: TRBV7-7; DNA: TGTGCTAGCAGCCCCGGGACTAGCGGGCGCACAGATACGCAGTATTTT; CDR3: CASSPGTSGRTDTQYF
J: TRBJ1-3; size: NA; D: NA; V: TRBV5-1; DNA: TGCGCCAGCAGCCGCAGCGTCCTCTCTGGAAACACCATATATTTT; CDR3: CASSRSVLSGNTIYF
J: TRBJ2-4; size: NA; D: NA; V: TRBV6-2/TRBV6-3; DNA: TGTGCCAGCAGTTACTCGCTGCGGGCAGGGTTGAACATTCAGTACTTC; CDR3: CASSYSLRAGLNIQYF
J: TRBJ2-3; size: NA; D: NA; V: TRBV7-9; DNA: TGTGCCAGCAGCTTAGGGGTCCATGATACGCAGTATTTT; CDR3: CASSLGVHDTQYF
J: TRBJ2-2; size: NA; D: TRBD2; V: TRBV2; DNA: TGTGCCAGCACCCCGGGTCTAGCGGGAGGGTCCAACACCGGGGAGCTGTTTTTT; CDR3: CASTPGLAGGSNTGELFF
J: TRBJ2-3; size: NA; D: NA; V: TRBV7-8; DNA: TGTGCCAGCAGCTTCTGGGAGAGAGCAGATACGCAGTATTTT; CDR3: CASSFWERADTQYF
J: TRBJ1-1; size: NA; D: NA; V: TRBV7-9; DNA: TGTGCCAGCAGCTCATCCAGGGTGAACACTGAAGCTTTCTTT; CDR3: CASSSSRVNTEAFF
J: TRBJ1-6; size: NA; D: TRBD1; V: TRBV4-1; DNA: TGCGCCAGCAGCAAAGTCGGGACAGGGGAATCACCCCTCCACTTT; CDR3: CASSKVGTGESPLHF
J: TRBJ1-4; size: NA; D: TRBD1; V: TRBV19; DNA: TGTGCCAGTAGTCCTACAGGGGGCGCGGGTGAAAAACTGTTTTTT; CDR3: CASSPTGGAGEKLFF
J: TRBJ2-6; size: NA; D: NA; V: TRBV5-4; DNA: TGTGCCAGCAGCTGGTTCTCTGGGGCCAACGTCCTGACTTTC; CDR3: CASSWFSGANVLTF
J: TRBJ1-1; size: NA; D: NA; V: TRBV5-4; DNA: TGTGCCAGCACCCCCCCGGTCGGGGGGGGCCCCACTGAAGCTTTCTTT; CDR3: CASTPPVGGGPTEAFF
J: TRBJ2-5; size: NA; D: NA; V: TRBV5-5; DNA: TGTGCCAGCAGCTTGGATCCGGGACATCAAGAGACCCAGTACTTC; CDR3: CASSLDPGHQETQYF
J: TRBJ2-2; size: NA; D: NA; V: TRBV11-2; DNA: TGTGCCAGCGACAACACCGGGGAGCTGTTTTTT; CDR3: CASDNTGELFF
J: TRBJ1-2; size: NA; D: TRBD1; V: TRBV6-5; DNA: TGTGCCAGCAGAACCGGGTGGGACAGGGAGTGCTACACCTTC; CDR3: CASRTGWDRECYTF
J: TRBJ2-3; size: once; D: NA; V: TRBV7-8; DNA: TGTGCCAGCAGCTTTGGGCGGTTAAGCACAGATACGCAGTATTTT; CDR3: CASSFGRLSTDTQYF